A single sample is the source of the 26 T cell receptor beta chains below, sequenced in a study of OX40 agonist ivuxolimab in advanced cancers. Repertoires were generated with immunoSEQ multiplex PCR, while TCRdb's copy carries only in-frame clones and drops some. The sample lists about 76,000 clones, approximately 87% occurring once. The sample here was CD4+ or CD8+ T cells sorted from blood, taken in a trial of the OX40 agonist ivuxolimab. The receptors were sampled from an adult with an advanced solid tumor such as melanoma, head and neck, liver or kidney cancer.

This clone was counted a few times. This sequence joins TRBV9 and TRBJ1-1; perhaps TRBD1 as D (5 bases). V was clipped by 3 bases and J by 4 bases, with 10 bases between them. In germline, CDR1 is SGDLS, CDR2 YYNGEE. The CDR3 is made up of 13 amino acids. CDR3 amino acids: CASSDQGFTEAFF. CDR3 sequence (DNA): TGTGCCAGCAGCGATCAGGGCTTCACTGAAGCTTTCTTT.

The gene calls are TRBV21-1 and TRBJ1-5; the tabulated D call, TRBD1, remains unverified against the DNA. TRBV21-1 is listed as a pseudogene. The CDR3 totals 15 residues. This CDR3 is CASSTGQGGGQPQHF. CDR3 nucleotide sequence: TGTGCCAGCAGCACGGGACAGGGAGGCGGTCAGCCCCAGCATTTT.

V is TRBV5-1 and J is TRBJ2-1; TRBD2 is a possible D gene (5 bases). The CDR3 sequence is 14 residues long. Germline CDR1 reads SGHRS; CDR2 reads YFSETQ. Trimming stripped 0 bases from V and 8 bases from J, with 12 bases between. CDR3 sequence reads: CASSLAQVGDEQFF. CDR3 bases: TGCGCCAGCAGCTTGGCCCAAGTCGGGGATGAGCAGTTCTTC.

The gene calls are TRBV27 and TRBJ1-6, with D unclear. The CDR3 is made up of 14 amino acids. Germline CDR1 is MNHEY and CDR2 is SMNVEV (reference sequence). V shed 7 bases and J shed 4 bases, with 11 bases lying between them. The CDR3 DNA reads as TGTGCCAGCACTACGCGTGAATATAATTCACCCCTCCACTTT. This encodes CASTTREYNSPLHF.

This sequence joins TRBV5-1 and TRBJ1-3, with no clear D. This CDR3 comprises 13 residues. Germline CDR1 SGHRS, CDR2 YFSETQ. V gave up 5 bases and J gave up 0 bases, with 6 bases separating them. The CDR3, as DNA: TGCGCCAGCAGAGGAAACTCTGGAAACACCATATATTTT. Its protein product is CASRGNSGNTIYF.

The chain is built from TRBV6-4 and TRBJ1-1, with 7 bases lining up with TRBD1. The germline V gene encodes CDR1 MRHNA and CDR2 SNTAGT. The CDR3 has 13 residues. The junction had 3 bases not matched to a gene; V was cut back by 6 bases and J by 2 bases. The chain's CDR3 is CASRAGGNTEAFF. As DNA, the CDR3 is TGTGCCAGCAGGGCAGGGGGAAACACTGAAGCTTTCTTT.

This CDR3 reads CASSSRTGDTGELFF. The CDR3 DNA is TGTGCCAGCAGTTCCCGGACAGGGGACACCGGGGAGCTGTTTTTT. The rearrangement uses TRBV6-6 and TRBJ2-2, with 9 nucleotides matching TRBD1. The CDR3 runs 15 residues. Germline V CDR1 and CDR2: MNHNY, SVGAGI (reference sequence). Trimming cost V 4 bases and J 3 bases; bases outside gene matches: 3.

The rearrangement uses TRBV5-5 and TRBJ1-2; D unclear. CDR1 is SGHKS and CDR2 is YYEKEE in the germline V gene (reference sequence). V was cut by 4 bases and J by 2 bases, with 12 bases left in between. This CDR3 has 14 amino acids. In nucleotides, the CDR3 is TGTGCCAGCAGCCCGGCGCCCGTCAACTATGGCTACACCTTC. Translated: CASSPAPVNYGYTF. The full variable domain, rest sourced from reference TRBV5-5 and TRBJ1-2, is DAGVTQSPTHLIKTRGQQVTLRCSPISGHKSVSWYQQVLGQGPQFIFQYYEKEERGRGNFPDRFSARQFPNYSSELNVNALLLGDSALYLCASSPAPVNYGYTFGSGTRLTVV.

The genes are TRBV11-2 and TRBJ2-5; the match to TRBD1 covers 10 bases. J lost 3 bases, V lost 6 bases, and 10 bases had no gene match. Germline CDR1 SGHAT, CDR2 FQNNGV. CDR3 length: 16 residues. Here the CDR3 DNA reads TGTGCCAGCAGTCCACCCCCAGGGACAGGGGAAGAGACCCAGTACTTC. Translating it yields CASSPPPGTGEETQYF.

The chain employs TRBV2 and TRBJ2-5; TRBD1 is a possible D gene (5 bases). The V gene's germline CDR1 is SNHLY and CDR2 FYNNEI. The CDR3 totals 14 residues. The V gene lost 4 bases and the J gene lost 1 base, with 10 bases spanning the gap. This CDR3 reads CASSARVSQETQYF. CDR3 nucleotides: TGTGCCAGCAGTGCCAGGGTTTCCCAAGAGACCCAGTACTTC.

In regard to this clone: A much larger clone differs from this one at a single base, so this may be a read error. The same CDR3 also results from other DNA sequences found in this sample. The V and J genes are TRBV5-8 and TRBJ2-7, with 11 positions matching TRBD1. The CDR3 has 17 residues. After removal of 4 bases from V and 3 bases from J, the junction contained 12 bases not matched to a gene. Germline values: CDR1 SGHTS, CDR2 YDEGEE. CDR3 in DNA: TGTGCCAGCAGCGCCGGACAGGGGGCAGCCCCACACTACGAGCAGTACTTC. It yields the protein CASSAGQGAAPHYEQYF. Full variable domain (rest looked up from reference TRBV5-8 and TRBJ2-7): EAGVTQSPTHLIKTRGQQATLRCSPISGHTSVYWYQQALGLGLQFLLWYDEGEERNRGNFPPRFSGRQFPNYSSELNVNALELEDSALYLCASSAGQGAAPHYEQYFGPGTRLTVT.

The rearrangement uses TRBV13 and TRBJ2-1, with TRBD2 matching 11 bases. V trimming: 5 bases; J trimming: 3 bases; junction bases outside the gene matches: 3. CDR1 and CDR2 from the germline V gene are PRHDT and FYEKMQ (reference sequence). The CDR3 spans 15 residues. Here the CDR3 DNA reads TGTGCCAGCAGCGTGGGACTAGCGGTCTACAATGAGCAGTTCTTC. The encoded protein is CASSVGLAVYNEQFF.

The CDR3 bases are TGTGCCAGCAGCCAAACGACAGGGGGTGGAGGCTACACCTTC. Translation: CASSQTTGGGGYTF. The gene calls are TRBV7-9 and TRBJ1-2, with 9 nucleotides matching TRBD1. Trimming took 5 bases from V and 8 from J; bases not matched to a gene: 9. Germline CDR1 is SEHNR and CDR2 is FQNEAQ (reference sequence). The CDR3 runs to 14 residues.

This chain connects TRBV7-9 to TRBJ2-1; D is unclear. The CDR3 loop spans 15 amino acids. Germline V gene sequence: CDR1 SEHNR, CDR2 FQNEAQ (reference sequence). Trimming removed 1 base at V and 8 bases at J, with 15 bases between. The CDR3 here is CASSLVSPGFDEQFF. The CDR3 DNA is TGTGCCAGCAGCTTAGTAAGTCCCGGGTTCGATGAGCAGTTCTTC.

The rearrangement links TRBV16 to TRBJ2-2; 9 bases map to TRBD1. V shed 0 bases, J shed 5 bases, and the junction held 4 bases outside the gene matches. Germline CDR1 KGHSY, CDR2 FQNENV. The CDR3 length is 16 residues. Here the CDR3 reads CASSQSGTGKTGELFF. CDR3 nucleotides: TGTGCCAGCAGCCAATCTGGGACAGGGAAAACCGGGGAGCTGTTTTTT.

This chain uses TRBV19 with TRBJ1-5, with D hard to call. This CDR3 has 14 amino acids. V lost 4 bases and J 2 bases, leaving 9 bases between the germline ends. From germline, CDR1 is LNHDA and CDR2 SQIVND (reference sequence). The CDR3 DNA reads as TGTGCCAGTAGTACCCCCTACGGCAATCAGCCCCAGCATTTT. Translation: CASSTPYGNQPQHF.

The rearrangement links TRBV2 to TRBJ2-7, with D possibly being TRBD2 (5 bases). In germline, CDR1 is SNHLY, CDR2 FYNNEI. Trimming shortened V by 9 bases and J by 0 bases, and 15 bases separated the two germline ends. This CDR3 comprises 14 residues. The chain's CDR3 is CASLEGGHSYEQYF. The DNA for the CDR3 is TGTGCCAGTCTGGAAGGAGGCCACTCCTACGAGCAGTACTTC.

This clone was detected only a few times. The rearrangement links TRBV9 to TRBJ1-1; 8 bases align to TRBD1. The CDR3 length is 16 residues. V shed 0 bases, J shed 0 bases, and the junction held 4 bases outside the gene matches. The V gene's germline CDR1 is SGDLS and CDR2 YYNGEE. CDR3 DNA sequence: TGTGCCAGCAGCGTAGGACAGGGGTTGATGAACACTGAAGCTTTCTTT. It is translated as CASSVGQGLMNTEAFF.

This clone was detected a few times. The CDR3 spells CASRRDVSYEQYF. CDR3 bases: TGTGCCAGCAGACGGGACGTCTCCTACGAGCAGTACTTC. The J gene is TRBJ2-7, the V gene TRBV27; either TRBD1 or TRBD2 may supply D (5 bases each). V lost 6 bases, J lost 0 bases, and 9 bases lay in between. Germline V gene sequence: CDR1 MNHEY, CDR2 SMNVEV (reference sequence). The CDR3 is made up of 13 amino acids.

The V call is TRBV4-3, the J call TRBJ2-7; a weak D match, TRBD1 (6 bases). The CDR3 runs 14 residues. Trimming shortened V by 0 bases and J by 6 bases, and 12 bases separated the two germline ends. Germline assignment: CDR1 LGHNA and CDR2 YSLEER. The CDR3 here is CASSQEQGRFEQYF. CDR3 bases: TGCGCCAGCAGCCAAGAACAGGGACGGTTCGAGCAGTACTTC.

The CDR3 is CASSSIQGRDYGYTF. The CDR3, as DNA: TGTGCCAGCAGCTCCATTCAAGGGCGCGACTATGGCTACACCTTC. This chain uses TRBV7-9 with TRBJ1-2, with D uncertain. In germline, CDR1 is SEHNR, CDR2 FQNEAQ (reference sequence). The V end lost 4 bases, the J end lost 3 bases, and 15 bases lay between the germline ends. The length of the CDR3 is 15 residues.

This sequence joins TRBV7-8 and TRBJ2-7, with D perhaps matching TRBD1 (5 bases). Germline CDR1 is SGHVS and CDR2 is FQNEAQ. This CDR3 is 14 amino acids long. V was trimmed by 5 bases and J by 5 bases, leaving 16 bases between them. CDR3 region: CASSLSQAFNEQYF. The CDR3 coding sequence is TGTGCCAGCAGCCTTTCACAGGCGTTTAACGAGCAGTACTTC.

The chain employs TRBV18 and TRBJ1-2; D is uncertain. The CDR3 has 16 residues. CDR1 is KGHSH, CDR2 LQKENI, per germline. Trimming took off 5 bases at V and 2 bases at J, with 18 bases between the two ends. DNA for the CDR3: TGTGCCAGCTCAATGCGGACTGGCTTGGAAAACTATGGCTACACCTTC. It specifies CASSMRTGLENYGYTF.

The genes are TRBV19 and TRBJ2-3, with a tentative D call TRBD1 (5 bases). From germline, CDR1 is LNHDA and CDR2 SQIVND (reference sequence). V was pared by 5 bases and J by 2 bases, with 8 bases between. The CDR3 is 13 amino acids. CDR3 loop: CASSRQFTDTQYF. DNA of the CDR3: TGTGCCAGTAGTCGACAGTTCACAGATACGCAGTATTTT.

V gene TRBV9 combines with J gene TRBJ2-1, with D possibly matching TRBD2 (6 bases). CDR1 is SGDLS and CDR2 is YYNGEE in the germline V gene. Trimming removed 2 bases from V and 0 bases from J, with 6 bases in between. The CDR3 contains 14 residues. The CDR3 nucleotides are TGTGCCAGCAGCGTCGGGAGCTCCTACAATGAGCAGTTCTTC. Translation: CASSVGSSYNEQFF.

V is TRBV7-2 and J is TRBJ2-7, with 8 bases fitting TRBD2. V shed 5 bases and J 4 bases; nucleotides not matched to a gene: 10. CDR3 length: 15 residues. CDR1 is SGHTA and CDR2 is FQGNSA in the germline V gene. The CDR3 coding sequence is TGTGCCAGCAGCCCCCGGGTCGGGGGGGAGTACGAGCAGTACTTC. Its protein is CASSPRVGGEYEQYF.